The 11 T cell receptor beta chains presented below share a single source sample, sequenced in a study of CD8 T cells in Susac syndrome. The RNA, roughly 0.45 to 1 ug, was put through reverse transcription using random hexamers. TCRdb re-derived calls from the immunoSEQ multiplex PCR reads in MiXCR, one entry per CDR3 protein. This sample has more than 20,000 distinct CDR3 sequences; 85% to 95% occur once, and the top ten carry approximately 0.25%. Sequencing used CD8+ T cells from PBMCs. The source is a human donor in good health.

This chain uses TRBV9 with TRBJ1-2; 9 bases line up with TRBD1. V lost 3 bases, J lost 8 bases, and 8 bases stayed unmatched. The germline V gene has CDR1 SGDLS and CDR2 YYNGEE. The CDR3 has 14 residues. As DNA, the CDR3 is TGTGCCAGCAGCGCTCGGGACAGGGTACCGGGCTACACCTTC. This gives the protein CASSARDRVPGYTF.

The chain combines TRBV5-6 with TRBJ1-4; 8 positions match TRBD1. The V gene's germline CDR1 is SGHDT and CDR2 YYEEEE. This CDR3 is 17 amino acids long. After removal of 0 bases from V and 5 bases from J, the junction contained 9 bases not matched to a gene. The CDR3 bases are TGTGCCAGCAGCTTGGGGGATTTGACAGGGGAAAATGAAAAACTGTTTTTT. Translating it yields CASSLGDLTGENEKLFF.

J is TRBJ1-5 and V is TRBV4-3; perhaps TRBD1 as D (5 bases). Trimming removed 0 bases from V and 7 bases from J, with 16 bases in between. There are 16 residues in the CDR3. The V gene's germline CDR1 is LGHNA and CDR2 YSLEER. The CDR3 loop reads CASSQDLEGIRQPQHF. The CDR3 DNA reads as TGCGCCAGCAGCCAAGATCTCGAGGGGATAAGACAGCCCCAGCATTTT.

The rearrangement joins TRBV7-9 to TRBJ2-1; TRBD2 matches 10 bases. This CDR3 region has 15 residues. CDR1 SEHNR and CDR2 FQNEAQ come from the germline V gene (reference sequence). After removal of 5 bases from V and 8 bases from J, the junction contained 9 bases not matched to a gene. Written as DNA, the CDR3 is TGTGCCAGCAGCCTGCTAGCGGGGGCCCCAGATGAGCAGTTCTTC. It codes for CASSLLAGAPDEQFF. Full variable domain (remainder filled in from reference TRBV7-9 and TRBJ2-1): DTGVSQNPRHKITKRGQNVTFRCDPISEHNRLYWYRQTLGQGPEFLTYFQNEAQLEKSRLLSDRFSAERPKGSFSTLEIQRTEQGDSAMYLCASSLLAGAPDEQFFGPGTRLTVL.

The chain uses TRBV15 and TRBJ1-5, with a possible D match to TRBD1 (5 bases). Germline assignment: CDR1 LNHNV and CDR2 YYDKDF (reference sequence). V lost 4 bases and J 3 bases, leaving 10 bases between the germline ends. This CDR3 has 14 amino acids. CDR3 in amino acids: CATSTDRDNQPQHF. The CDR3 nucleotides are TGTGCCACCAGCACCGACAGAGACAATCAGCCCCAGCATTTT.

The count of this clonotype is one. The chain joins TRBV10-3 to TRBJ2-5; a possible D gene is TRBD1 (6 bases). V dropped 10 bases and J dropped 5 bases, with 14 bases sitting between them. This CDR3 has 12 residues. The germline CDR1 and CDR2 sequences are ENHRY and SYGVKD. The CDR3 protein is CATGQTSETQYF. CDR3 DNA sequence: TGTGCCACCGGACAGACCTCGGAGACCCAGTACTTC.

The chain is built from TRBV4-1 and TRBJ2-5, with 13 bases matching TRBD2. Losses at the gene ends were 4 bases for V and 2 bases for J; bases not matched to a gene: 7. Looked up from germline, CDR1 is MGHRA and CDR2 is YSYEKL. This CDR3 region has 17 residues. CDR3: CASSPGLAGVLQETQYF. CDR3 sequence (DNA): TGCGCCAGCAGCCCCGGACTAGCGGGGGTCCTTCAAGAGACCCAGTACTTC.

The chain employs TRBV4-3 and TRBJ1-4; possibly TRBD1 for D (6 bases). V shed 0 bases and J shed 8 bases, with 16 bases lying between them. The germline gives CDR1 LGHNA, CDR2 YSLEER. The CDR3 is made up of 16 amino acids. The CDR3 loop is CASSQEREGGREKLFF. As DNA, the CDR3 is TGCGCCAGCAGCCAAGAACGAGAGGGGGGGAGAGAAAAACTGTTTTTT.

The J gene is TRBJ2-5, the V gene TRBV27; D unresolved. CDR1 is MNHEY and CDR2 is SMNVEV in the germline V gene (reference sequence). The ends were cut back, 2 bases at V and 2 bases at J, with 9 bases in the middle. This CDR3 region has 14 residues. CDR3 amino acids: CASSLSADQETQYF. CDR3 DNA: TGTGCCAGCAGTTTAAGCGCAGATCAAGAGACCCAGTACTTC.

This rearrangement joins TRBV20-1 to TRBJ1-1; D is undetermined. Trimming pared 1 base from V and 1 base from J, leaving 4 bases between. The CDR3 is 12 residues long. The germline V gene encodes CDR1 DFQATT and CDR2 SNEGSKA (reference sequence). The CDR3 protein is CSARATNTEAFF. The DNA of the CDR3 is TGCAGTGCTAGAGCAACGAACACTGAAGCTTTCTTT.

The rearrangement joins TRBV7-9 to TRBJ1-2, with D tentatively TRBD1 (6 bases). Trimming took off 1 base at V and 4 bases at J, with 7 bases between the two ends. Per germline, CDR1 SEHNR and CDR2 FQNEAQ (reference sequence). There are 13 residues in the CDR3. This CDR3 is CASSLGTAYGYTF. The DNA for the CDR3 is TGTGCCAGCAGCTTAGGGACAGCCTATGGCTACACCTTC.